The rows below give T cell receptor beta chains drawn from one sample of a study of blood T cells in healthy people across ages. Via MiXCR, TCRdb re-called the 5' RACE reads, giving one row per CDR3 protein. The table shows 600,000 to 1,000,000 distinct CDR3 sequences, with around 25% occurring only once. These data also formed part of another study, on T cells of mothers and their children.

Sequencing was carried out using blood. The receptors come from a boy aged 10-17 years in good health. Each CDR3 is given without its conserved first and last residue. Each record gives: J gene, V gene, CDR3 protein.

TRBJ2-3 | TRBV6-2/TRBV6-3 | ASSYEGQEPIMGADTQY
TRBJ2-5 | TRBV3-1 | ASSQLSEGDEDQY
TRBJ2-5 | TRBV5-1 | ASSLWKSGGYQETQY
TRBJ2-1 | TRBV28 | ASSRTRGQGKRSSYNEQF
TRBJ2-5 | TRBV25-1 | ASSEWGSETQY
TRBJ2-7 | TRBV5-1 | ASSLWGTSGGSYEQY
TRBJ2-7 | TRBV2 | ASAEISYEQY
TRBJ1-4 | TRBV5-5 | ASSRDEGPPFNEKLF
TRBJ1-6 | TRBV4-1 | ASSQGPQMSPLH
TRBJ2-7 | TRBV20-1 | SARVGGYRTYEQY
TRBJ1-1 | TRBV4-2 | ASSPRQGALVAF
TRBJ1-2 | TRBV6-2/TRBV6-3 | ASSYPGYT
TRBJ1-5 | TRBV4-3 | ASSQDFREQPQH
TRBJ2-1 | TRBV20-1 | SASFTREF
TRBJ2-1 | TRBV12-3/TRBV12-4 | ASSLRDRGVNEQF
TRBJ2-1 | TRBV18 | ASSPSDSSYNEQF
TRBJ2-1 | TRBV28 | ASSFEAKTDEQF
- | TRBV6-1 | ASSEAWAREQF
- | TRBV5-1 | ASSLNPPGGEQF
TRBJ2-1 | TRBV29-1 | SVVSYSGASSSYNEQF
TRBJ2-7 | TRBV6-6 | ASSYGGISYEQY
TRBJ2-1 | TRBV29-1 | SVEGGLAGGPGSYNEQF
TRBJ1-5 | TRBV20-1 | SATGGSNQPQH
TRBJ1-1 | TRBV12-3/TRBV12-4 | ASSFPLGGKAF
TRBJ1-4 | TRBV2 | ASSDRGRLEKLF
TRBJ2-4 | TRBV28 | ASSSPGAHPLAKNIQY
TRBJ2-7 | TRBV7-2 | ASTPGNKPEQY
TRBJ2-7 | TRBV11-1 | ASSPSPGAHEQY
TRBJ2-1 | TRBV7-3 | ASSLTRSGGVGEQF
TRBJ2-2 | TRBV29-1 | STTDRANTGELF
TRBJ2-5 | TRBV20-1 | SARWKETQY
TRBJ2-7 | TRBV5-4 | ASSFGGTSAYEQY
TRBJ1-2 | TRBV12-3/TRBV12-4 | ASSPAGAEGYT
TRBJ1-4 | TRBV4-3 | ASSQTGQATDEKLF
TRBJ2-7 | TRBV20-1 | SALGLAGVYEQY
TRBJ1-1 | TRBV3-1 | ASSRKTPTSILGEAF
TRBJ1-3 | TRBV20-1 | SARRVSGNTIY
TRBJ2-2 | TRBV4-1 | ASSTQGANTGELF
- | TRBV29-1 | SVARQGDEQY
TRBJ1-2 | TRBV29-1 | SAGHRNYGYT
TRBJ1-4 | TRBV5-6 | ASSPDRWIEKLF
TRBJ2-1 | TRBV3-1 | ASSQWQGKGEQF
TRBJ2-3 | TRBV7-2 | ASSPSRESTDTQY
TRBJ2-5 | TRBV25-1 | ASSELGGQETQY
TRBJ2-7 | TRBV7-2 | ASSPAHEQY
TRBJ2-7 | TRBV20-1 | SARDIGGSSYEQY
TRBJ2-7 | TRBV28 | ASTENRVGAYEQY
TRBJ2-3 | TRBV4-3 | ASSPERGYTQY
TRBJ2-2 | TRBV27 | ASSLEPGGELF
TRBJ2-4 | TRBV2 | ASSEGQVNPAKNIQY
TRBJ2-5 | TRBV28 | ASEEGLAVEETQY
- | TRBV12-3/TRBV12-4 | ASSLSASGGNEQF
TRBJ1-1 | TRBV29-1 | SVDPDRQNTEAF
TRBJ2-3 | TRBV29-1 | SVEQGGVKDTQY
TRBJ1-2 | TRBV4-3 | VSSPGGGKYGYT
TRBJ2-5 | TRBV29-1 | SVEMGGRETQY